One T cell receptor beta chain is described in this entry. This sample was included in a study of T cell responses to AZD1222 COVID-19 vaccine. Some clones are missing from TCRdb's copy, which holds only in-frame ones; the method was immunoSEQ multiplex PCR. The sample records approximately 100,000 clones, approximately 90% being singletons. CDR3 length: 15 residues. J gave up 5 bases and V 5 bases, and 9 bases lay outside the gene matches. Germline values: CDR1 ENHRY, CDR2 SYGVKD. The chain carries TRBV10-3 and TRBJ2-5, with 9 bases identical to TRBD1. The sample here was peripheral blood, taken on day 0 of AZD1222 vaccination. The source of this sequence is an adult in good health. The CDR3 protein is CAISRQGGVGETQYF. In DNA, the CDR3 is TGTGCCATCAGTCGACAGGGGGGAGTTGGGGAGACCCAGTACTTC.